The TCR beta chain described here comes from a study of T cell changes during pregnancy in multiple sclerosis. V was cut by 8 bases and J by 8 bases, with 13 bases left in between. The CDR3 spans 12 residues. CDR1 MDHEN and CDR2 SYDVKM come from the germline V gene. The method was immunoSEQ multiplex PCR; TCRdb's version includes in-frame clones alone and lacks a portion of them. The repertoire consists of more than 90,000 clones, with 91% occurring once and the leading ten covering over 3%. The V gene is TRBV28, the J gene TRBJ1-3, with D possibly matching TRBD1 (5 bases). This TCR was recovered from a female donor with multiple sclerosis, enrolled in a pregnancy study. The sample was peripheral blood, taken in the second trimester of pregnancy. CDR3 DNA sequence: TGTGCCAGCCGGACAACCGTGGACACCATATATTTT. This encodes CASRTTVDTIYF.